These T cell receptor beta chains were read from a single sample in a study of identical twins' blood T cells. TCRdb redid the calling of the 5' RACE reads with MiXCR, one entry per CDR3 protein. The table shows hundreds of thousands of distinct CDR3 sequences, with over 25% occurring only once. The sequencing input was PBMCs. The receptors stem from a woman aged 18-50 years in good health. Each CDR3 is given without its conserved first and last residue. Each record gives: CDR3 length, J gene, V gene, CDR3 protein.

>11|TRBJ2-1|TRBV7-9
ASSLGFPDEQF
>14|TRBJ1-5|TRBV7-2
ASSQQGSYSNQPQH
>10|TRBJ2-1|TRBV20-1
SARINWGKQF
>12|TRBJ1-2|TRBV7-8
TSSTRTGRDGYT
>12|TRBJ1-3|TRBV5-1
ASSLGKAGNTIY
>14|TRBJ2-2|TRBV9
ASSVNGQRGVGELF
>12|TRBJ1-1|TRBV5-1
ASSLAEGYTEAF
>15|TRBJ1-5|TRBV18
ASSSGAGDYSNQPQH
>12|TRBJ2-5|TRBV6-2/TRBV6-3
ASRLDTNIETQY
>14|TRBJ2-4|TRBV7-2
ASSLDWGGGKNIQY
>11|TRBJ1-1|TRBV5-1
ASSFKTSTEAF
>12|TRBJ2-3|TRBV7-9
ASSFLGYTDTQY
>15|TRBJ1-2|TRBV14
ASSGGTASTANYGYT
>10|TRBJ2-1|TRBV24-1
ATSSLGNEQF
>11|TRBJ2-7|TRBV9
ASSPPRSYEQY
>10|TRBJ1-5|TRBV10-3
AIRDTDQPQH
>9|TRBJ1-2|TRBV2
ASSEGAGYT
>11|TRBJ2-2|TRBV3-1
ASSQEVRGELF
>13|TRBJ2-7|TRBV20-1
SAPLGDSFVYEQY
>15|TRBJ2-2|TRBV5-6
ASSLRFGRGNTGELF
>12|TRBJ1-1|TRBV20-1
SAKRWGLNTEAF
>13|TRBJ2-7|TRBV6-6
ASRTEGGGSYEQY
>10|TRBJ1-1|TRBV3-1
ASSSSNTEAF
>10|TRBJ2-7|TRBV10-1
ANAQDTYEQY
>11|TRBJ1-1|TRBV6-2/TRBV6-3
ASIRTGVTEAF
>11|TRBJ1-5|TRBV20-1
SARVTADQPQH
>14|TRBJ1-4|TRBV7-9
ASSLLPHGANEKLF
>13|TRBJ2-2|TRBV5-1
ASSFGTSGPGELF
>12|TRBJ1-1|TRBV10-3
AISPVDRVTEAF
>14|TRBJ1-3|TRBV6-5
ASSYFVPSSGNTIY
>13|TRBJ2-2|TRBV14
ASSHTTINTGELF
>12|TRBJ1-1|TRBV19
ASSIYGRETEAF
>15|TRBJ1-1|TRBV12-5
ASGLEPGHRANTEAF
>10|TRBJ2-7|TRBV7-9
ASSFEQPKQY
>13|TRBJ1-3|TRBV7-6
ASSLMVPAGNTIY